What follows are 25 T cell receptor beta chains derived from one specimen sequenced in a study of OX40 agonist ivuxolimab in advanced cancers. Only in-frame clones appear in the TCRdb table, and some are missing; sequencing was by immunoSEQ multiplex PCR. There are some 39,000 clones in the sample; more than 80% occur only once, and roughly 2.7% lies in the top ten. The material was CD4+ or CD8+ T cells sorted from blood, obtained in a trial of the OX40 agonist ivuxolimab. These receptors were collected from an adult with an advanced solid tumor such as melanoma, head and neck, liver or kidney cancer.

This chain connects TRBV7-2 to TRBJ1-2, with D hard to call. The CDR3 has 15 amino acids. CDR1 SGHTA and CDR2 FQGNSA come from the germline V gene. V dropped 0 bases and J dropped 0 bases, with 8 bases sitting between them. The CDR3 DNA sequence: TGTGCCAGCAGCTTAGCGGGCGTTACTAACTATGGCTACACCTTC. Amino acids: CASSLAGVTNYGYTF. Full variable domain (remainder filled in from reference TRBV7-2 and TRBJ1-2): GAGVSQSPSNKVTEKGKDVELRCDPISGHTALYWYRQSLGQGLEFLIYFQGNSAPDKSGLPSDRFSAERTGGSVSTLTIQRTQQEDSAVYLCASSLAGVTNYGYTFGSGTRLTVV.

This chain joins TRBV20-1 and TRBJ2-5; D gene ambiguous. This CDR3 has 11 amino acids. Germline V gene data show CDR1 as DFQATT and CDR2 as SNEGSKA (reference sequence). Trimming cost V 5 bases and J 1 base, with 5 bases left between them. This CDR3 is CSAPTQETQYF. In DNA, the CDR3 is TGCAGTGCTCCTACCCAAGAGACCCAGTACTTC.

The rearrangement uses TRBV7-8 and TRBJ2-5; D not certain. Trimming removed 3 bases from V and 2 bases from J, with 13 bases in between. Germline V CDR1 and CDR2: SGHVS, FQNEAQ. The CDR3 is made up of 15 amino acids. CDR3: CASSLLARSQETQYF. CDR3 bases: TGTGCCAGCAGCTTGCTGGCCAGGTCACAAGAGACCCAGTACTTC.

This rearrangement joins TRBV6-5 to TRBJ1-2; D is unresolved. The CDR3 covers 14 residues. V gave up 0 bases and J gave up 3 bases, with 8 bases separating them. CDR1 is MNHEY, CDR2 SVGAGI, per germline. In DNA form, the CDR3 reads TGTGCCAGCAGTTACTCGACTGGATACTATGGCTACACCTTC. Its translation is CASSYSTGYYGYTF.

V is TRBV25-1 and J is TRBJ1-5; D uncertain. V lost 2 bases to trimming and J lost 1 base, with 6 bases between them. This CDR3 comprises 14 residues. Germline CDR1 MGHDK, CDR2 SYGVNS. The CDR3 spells CASSETASNQPQHF. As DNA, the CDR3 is TGTGCCAGCAGTGAAACAGCAAGCAATCAGCCCCAGCATTTT.

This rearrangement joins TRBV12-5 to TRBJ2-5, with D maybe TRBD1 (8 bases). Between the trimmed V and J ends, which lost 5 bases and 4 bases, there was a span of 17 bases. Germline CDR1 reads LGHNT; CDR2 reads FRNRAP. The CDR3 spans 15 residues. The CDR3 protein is CASGIATGGGETQYF. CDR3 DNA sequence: TGTGCTAGTGGTATCGCTACAGGGGGGGGAGAGACCCAGTACTTC.

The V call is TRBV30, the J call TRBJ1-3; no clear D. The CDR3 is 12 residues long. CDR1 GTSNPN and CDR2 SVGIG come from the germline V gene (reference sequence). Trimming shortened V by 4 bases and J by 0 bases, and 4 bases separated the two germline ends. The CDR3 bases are TGTGCCTGGAAAAGCTCTGGAAACACCATATATTTT. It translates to CAWKSSGNTIYF.

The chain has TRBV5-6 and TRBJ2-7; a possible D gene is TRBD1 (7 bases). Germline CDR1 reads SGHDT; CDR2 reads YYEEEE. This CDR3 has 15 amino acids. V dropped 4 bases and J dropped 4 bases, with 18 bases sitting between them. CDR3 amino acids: CASSRGGQGVYEQYF. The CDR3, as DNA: TGTGCCAGCAGCCGTGGGGGGCAGGGGGTTTACGAGCAGTACTTC. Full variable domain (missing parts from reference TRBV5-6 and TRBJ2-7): DAGVTQSPTHLIKTRGQQVTLRCSPKSGHDTVSWYQQALGQGPQFIFQYYEEEERQRGNFPDRFSGHQFPNYSSELNVNALLLGDSALYLCASSRGGQGVYEQYFGPGTRLTVT.

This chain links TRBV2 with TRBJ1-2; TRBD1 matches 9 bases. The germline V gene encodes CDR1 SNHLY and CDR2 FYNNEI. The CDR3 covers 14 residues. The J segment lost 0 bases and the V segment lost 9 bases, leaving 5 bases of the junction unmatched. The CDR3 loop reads CARWDRASNYGYTF. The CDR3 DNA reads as TGTGCCAGATGGGACAGGGCCTCTAACTATGGCTACACCTTC.

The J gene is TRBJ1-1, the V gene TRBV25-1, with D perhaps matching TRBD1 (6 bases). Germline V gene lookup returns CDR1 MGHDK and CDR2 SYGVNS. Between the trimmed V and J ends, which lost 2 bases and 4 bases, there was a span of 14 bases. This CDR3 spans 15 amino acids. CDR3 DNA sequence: TGTGCCAGCAGTGAACATGGGGGGGGGCCCACTGAAGCTTTCTTT. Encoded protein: CASSEHGGGPTEAFF. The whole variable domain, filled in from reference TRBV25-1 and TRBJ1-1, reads EADIYQTPRYLVIGTGKKITLECSQTMGHDKMYWYQQDPGMELHLIHYSYGVNSTEKGDLSSESTVSRIRTEHFPLTLESARPSHTSQYLCASSEHGGGPTEAFFGQGTRLTVV.

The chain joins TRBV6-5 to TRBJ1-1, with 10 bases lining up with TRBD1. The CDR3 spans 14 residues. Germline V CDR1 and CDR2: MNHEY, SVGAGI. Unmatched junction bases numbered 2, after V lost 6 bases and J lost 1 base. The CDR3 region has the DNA TGTGCCAGCAGGAGACAGGGGGCGAACACTGAAGCTTTCTTT. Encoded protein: CASRRQGANTEAFF.

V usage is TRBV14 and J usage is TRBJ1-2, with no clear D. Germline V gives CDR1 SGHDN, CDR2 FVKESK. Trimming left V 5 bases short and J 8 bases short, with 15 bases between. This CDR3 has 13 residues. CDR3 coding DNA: TGTGCCAGCAGCTCCAGATTGGATAGGGGCTACACCTTC. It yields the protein CASSSRLDRGYTF. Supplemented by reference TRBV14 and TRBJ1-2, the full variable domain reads EAGVTQFPSHSVIEKGQTVTLRCDPISGHDNLYWYRRVMGKEIKFLLHFVKESKQDESGMPNNRFLAERTGGTYSTLKVQPAELEDSGVYFCASSSRLDRGYTFGSGTRLTVV.

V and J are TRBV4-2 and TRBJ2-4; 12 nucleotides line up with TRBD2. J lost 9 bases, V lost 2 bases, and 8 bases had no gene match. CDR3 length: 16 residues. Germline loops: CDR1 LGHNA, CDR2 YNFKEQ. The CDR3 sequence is CASSQPQTSGSGIQYF. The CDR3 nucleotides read TGTGCCAGCAGCCAACCGCAGACTAGCGGGAGTGGCATTCAGTACTTC.

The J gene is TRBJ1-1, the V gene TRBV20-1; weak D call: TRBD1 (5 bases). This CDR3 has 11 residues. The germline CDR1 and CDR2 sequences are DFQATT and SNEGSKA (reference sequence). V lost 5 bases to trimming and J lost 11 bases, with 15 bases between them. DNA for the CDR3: TGCAGTGCTTTAACAGGACCTGGGGCTTTCTTT. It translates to CSALTGPGAFF.

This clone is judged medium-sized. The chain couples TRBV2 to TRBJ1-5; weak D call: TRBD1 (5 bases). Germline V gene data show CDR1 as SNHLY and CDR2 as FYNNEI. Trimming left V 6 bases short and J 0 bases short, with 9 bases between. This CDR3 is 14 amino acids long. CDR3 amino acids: CASRSGLSNQPQHF. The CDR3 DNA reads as TGTGCCAGCAGATCGGGGCTTAGCAATCAGCCCCAGCATTTT.

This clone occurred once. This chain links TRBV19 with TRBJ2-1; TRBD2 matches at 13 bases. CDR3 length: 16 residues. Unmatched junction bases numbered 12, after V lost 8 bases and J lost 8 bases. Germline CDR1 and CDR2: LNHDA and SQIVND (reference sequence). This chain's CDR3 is CASGRRTSGSKYEQFF. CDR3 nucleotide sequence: TGTGCCAGTGGGCGACGGACTAGCGGGAGTAAGTATGAGCAGTTCTTC.

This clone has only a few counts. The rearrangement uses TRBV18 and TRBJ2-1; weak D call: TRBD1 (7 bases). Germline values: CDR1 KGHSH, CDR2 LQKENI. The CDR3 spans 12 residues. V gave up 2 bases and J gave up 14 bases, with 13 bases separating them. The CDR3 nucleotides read TGTGCCAGCTCACCATCGGGGGACAGCGAGTTCTTC. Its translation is CASSPSGDSEFF.

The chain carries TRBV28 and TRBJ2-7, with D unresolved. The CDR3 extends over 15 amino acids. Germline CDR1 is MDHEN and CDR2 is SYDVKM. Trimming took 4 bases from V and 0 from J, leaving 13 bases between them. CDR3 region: CASSSVRASSYEQYV. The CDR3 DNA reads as TGTGCCAGCAGTTCCGTCCGGGCTAGCTCCTACGAGCAGTACGTC.

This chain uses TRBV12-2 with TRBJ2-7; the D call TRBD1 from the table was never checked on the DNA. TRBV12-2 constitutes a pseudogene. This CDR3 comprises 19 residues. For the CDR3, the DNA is TGTGCAAGTCGCTCCACCCGCAGTATCGGGACAGGACCAACCTACGAGCAGTACGTC. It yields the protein CASRSTRSIGTGPTYEQYV.

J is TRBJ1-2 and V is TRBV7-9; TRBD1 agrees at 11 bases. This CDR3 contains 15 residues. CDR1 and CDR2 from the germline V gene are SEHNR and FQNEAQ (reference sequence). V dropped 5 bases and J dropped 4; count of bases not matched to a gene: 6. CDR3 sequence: CASSQGTGGGYGYTF. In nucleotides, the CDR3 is TGTGCCAGCAGCCAAGGGACAGGGGGTGGCTATGGCTACACCTTC.

CDR3 sequence: CASSPGQNTEAFF. Written as DNA, the CDR3 is TGTGCCAGCTCGCCGGGACAGAACACTGAAGCTTTCTTT. The chain links TRBV18 to TRBJ1-1; perhaps TRBD1 as D (6 bases). The V end was cut by 6 bases, the J end by 1 base, with 9 bases between. This CDR3 region has 13 residues. CDR1 is KGHSH and CDR2 is LQKENI in the germline V gene. Supplemented by reference TRBV18 and TRBJ1-1, the full variable domain reads NAGVMQNPRHLVRRRGQEARLRCSPMKGHSHVYWYRQLPEEGLKFMVYLQKENIIDESGMPKERFSAEFPKEGPSILRIQQVVRGDSAAYFCASSPGQNTEAFFGQGTRLTVV.

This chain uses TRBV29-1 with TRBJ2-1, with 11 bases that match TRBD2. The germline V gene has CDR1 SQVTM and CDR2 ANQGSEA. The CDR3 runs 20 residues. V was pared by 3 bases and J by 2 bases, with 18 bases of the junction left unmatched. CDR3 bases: TGCAGCGTTGACATTAACCGTAGCGGGAGGGCTCCCATGGCCTACAATGAGCAGTTCTTC. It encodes CSVDINRSGRAPMAYNEQFF.

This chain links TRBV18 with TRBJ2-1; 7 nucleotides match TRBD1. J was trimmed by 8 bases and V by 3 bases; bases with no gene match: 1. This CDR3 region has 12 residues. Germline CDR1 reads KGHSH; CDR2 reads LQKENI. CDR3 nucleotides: TGTGCCAGCTCACCCCAGGGGGATGAGCAGTTCTTC. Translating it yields CASSPQGDEQFF. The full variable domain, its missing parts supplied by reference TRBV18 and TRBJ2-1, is NAGVMQNPRHLVRRRGQEARLRCSPMKGHSHVYWYRQLPEEGLKFMVYLQKENIIDESGMPKERFSAEFPKEGPSILRIQQVVRGDSAAYFCASSPQGDEQFFGPGTRLTVL.

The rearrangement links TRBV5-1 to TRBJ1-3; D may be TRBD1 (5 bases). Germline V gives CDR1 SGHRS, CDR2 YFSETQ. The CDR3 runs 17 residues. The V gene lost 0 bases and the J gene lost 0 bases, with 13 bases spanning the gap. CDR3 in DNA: TGCGCCAGCAGCTTGGAGTTACGGGGCCACTCTGGAAACACCATATATTTT. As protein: CASSLELRGHSGNTIYF.

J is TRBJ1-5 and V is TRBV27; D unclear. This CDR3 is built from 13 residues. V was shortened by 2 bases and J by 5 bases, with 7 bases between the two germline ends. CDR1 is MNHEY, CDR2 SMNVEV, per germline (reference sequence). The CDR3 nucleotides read TGTGCCAGCAGTTTAATGGGAGATCAGCCCCAGCATTTT. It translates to CASSLMGDQPQHF.